Each of the 10 T cell receptor beta chains below was sequenced from the same sample in a study of blood T cells in healthy people across ages. Using a J-beta primer mix together with a sample-barcoded 5' primer, a second PCR was run for about 6 to 11 cycles. One entry per CDR3 protein results from TCRdb running MiXCR on the 5' RACE reads. The sample gives roughly 800,000 distinct CDR3 sequences, roughly 25% of which show up once; 8% to 10% is in the top ten. The same sample was also studied in work on T cells of mothers and their children.

Sequenced input: blood. The receptor set was obtained from a boy younger than 18 in good health.

The genes are TRBV2 and TRBJ2-3; 9 positions match TRBD2. The germline CDR1 and CDR2 sequences are SNHLY and FYNNEI. The CDR3 length is 14 residues. J was trimmed by 0 bases and V by 10 bases; bases with no gene match: 5. The CDR3 here is CAKLAGDSTDTQYF. The DNA of the CDR3 is TGTGCCAAACTAGCGGGTGATAGCACAGATACGCAGTATTTT.

Written as DNA, the CDR3 is TGTGCCAGCTCACCGATATGGGACAGGGATAATCAGCCCCAGCATTTT. Residues: CASSPIWDRDNQPQHF. V and J are TRBV18 and TRBJ1-5; 9 bases map to TRBD1. J gave up 4 bases and V 3 bases, and 7 bases lay outside the gene matches. Germline V gene data show CDR1 as KGHSH and CDR2 as LQKENI. The CDR3 consists of 16 residues.

The rearrangement links TRBV20-1 to TRBJ2-5, with 10 bases that match TRBD2. Judging by the DNA end, TRBJ2-1 fits better; the J call may be wrong. This CDR3 is 14 amino acids long. In germline, CDR1 is DFQATT, CDR2 SNEGSKA (reference sequence). The CDR3 DNA follows: TGCAGTGCGAATAGGCCTAGCGGGGGTAATGAGCAGTTCTTC. It is translated as CSANRPSGGNEQFF.

The genes are TRBV7-8 and TRBJ2-5, with TRBD2 matching 7 bases. The end of the DNA aligns better with TRBJ2-7, so the J call may be wrong. The CDR3 contains 14 residues. Germline V CDR1 and CDR2: SGHVS, FQNEAQ. The CDR3 nucleotides are TGTGCCAGCAGCTCGAGCGGGGACTCCTACGAGCAGTACTTC. Its protein product is CASSSSGDSYEQYF.

This clonotype was counted only a few times. This chain links TRBV5-6 with TRBJ1-2; the D gene is possibly TRBD1 (5 bases). Between the trimmed V and J ends, which lost 3 bases and 6 bases, there was a span of 18 bases. Germline V gene lookup returns CDR1 SGHDT and CDR2 YYEEEE. CDR3 length: 15 residues. This CDR3 reads CASSWGTPDPDGYTF. The CDR3 coding sequence is TGTGCCAGCAGCTGGGGGACTCCTGACCCGGATGGCTACACCTTC.

The chain uses TRBV7-9 and TRBJ2-2, with D possibly being TRBD1 or TRBD2 (5 bases each). The CDR3 is made up of 16 amino acids. Trimming removed 5 bases from V and 3 bases from J, with 16 bases in between. CDR1 is SEHNR and CDR2 is FQNEAQ in the germline V gene (reference sequence). The CDR3 protein is CASSAGAVKYTGELFF. The CDR3 DNA follows: TGTGCCAGCAGCGCCGGGGCTGTCAAATACACCGGGGAGCTGTTTTTT. Full variable domain (missing parts from reference TRBV7-9 and TRBJ2-2): DTGVSQNPRHKITKRGQNVTFRCDPISEHNRLYWYRQTLGQGPEFLTYFQNEAQLEKSRLLSDRFSAERPKGSFSTLEIQRTEQGDSAMYLCASSAGAVKYTGELFFGEGSRLTVL.

The chain is built from TRBV7-2 and TRBJ2-1; TRBD2 matches 15 bases. The CDR3 runs to 16 residues. Germline V CDR1 and CDR2: SGHTA, FQGNSA. V shed 2 bases, J shed 10 bases, and the junction held 6 bases outside the gene matches. The CDR3 loop reads CASSLSGLAGGWEQFF. CDR3 DNA: TGTGCCAGCAGCTTATCAGGACTAGCGGGGGGGTGGGAGCAGTTCTTC.

The rearrangement joins TRBV7-2 to TRBJ1-2; D remains unclear. The V end lost 1 base, the J end lost 5 bases, and 14 bases lay between the germline ends. Looked up from germline, CDR1 is SGHTA and CDR2 is FQGNSA. This CDR3 contains 15 residues. In nucleotides, the CDR3 is TGTGCCAGCAGCTTAGAATATCCGGTTGCTTATGGCTACACCTTC. Protein sequence: CASSLEYPVAYGYTF.

The chain uses TRBV7-3 and TRBJ2-2; a weak D match, TRBD1 (5 bases). V was pared by 6 bases and J by 5 bases, with 10 bases between. Germline V gene data show CDR1 as SGHTA and CDR2 as FQGTGA. CDR3 length equals 13 residues. Here the CDR3 DNA reads TGTGCCAGCAGACAAGACAGTACCGGGGAGCTGTTTTTT. This translates into CASRQDSTGELFF.

DNA of the CDR3: TGTGCCACTAGCGGGCTAAACTATGGCTACACCTTC. Protein: CATSGLNYGYTF. The rearrangement links TRBV10-3 to TRBJ1-2; D is unclear. CDR3 length: 12 residues. Germline V lookup: CDR1 ENHRY, CDR2 SYGVKD. V was clipped by 10 bases and J by 2 bases, with 11 bases between them.